This TCR beta chain derives from a study of cytomegalovirus exposure and HLA in healthy donors. General observations from the study: In vitro data verified a few CMV-associated chains as specific for CMV antigens. It was 150 to 200 TCR beta chains that were listed as cytomegalovirus-associated.

The method was immunoSEQ multiplex PCR; TCRdb's version includes in-frame clones alone and lacks a portion of them. The table includes roughly 200,000 clones, 86% detected once. The germline CDR1 and CDR2 sequences are SGHVS and FQNEAQ. Trimming cost V 5 bases and J 3 bases; bases outside gene matches: 5. This CDR3 is 16 amino acids long. A note on this clone: No antigen is known for it.

The clonotype comes from a man aged 25 to 45 in good health and CMV-seropositive. The chain carries TRBV7-8 and TRBJ2-3; 13 bases map to TRBD2. Sequenced sample: PBMCs. In DNA form, the CDR3 reads TGTGCCAGCAGCCCTCGGACTAGCGGGGGTACAGATACGCAGTATTTT. This codes for CASSPRTSGGTDTQYF. Together with reference TRBV7-8 and TRBJ2-3, the CDR3 gives the full variable domain: GAGVSQSPRYKVAKRGQDVALRCDPISGHVSLFWYQQALGQGPEFLTYFQNEAQLDKSGLPSDRFFAERPEGSVSTLKIQRTQQEDSAVYLCASSPRTSGGTDTQYFGPGTRLTVL.